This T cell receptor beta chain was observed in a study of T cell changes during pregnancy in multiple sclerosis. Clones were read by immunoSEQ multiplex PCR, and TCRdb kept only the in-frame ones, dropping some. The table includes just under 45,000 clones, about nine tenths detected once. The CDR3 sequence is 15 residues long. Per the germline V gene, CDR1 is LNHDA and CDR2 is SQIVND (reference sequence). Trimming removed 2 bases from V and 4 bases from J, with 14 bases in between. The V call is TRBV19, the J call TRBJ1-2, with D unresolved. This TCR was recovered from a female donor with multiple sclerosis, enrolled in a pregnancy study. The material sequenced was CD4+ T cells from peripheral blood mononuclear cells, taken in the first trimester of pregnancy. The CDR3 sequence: CASSISGRSSYGYTF. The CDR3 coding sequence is TGTGCCAGTAGTATATCTGGCAGGTCTTCCTATGGCTACACCTTC.